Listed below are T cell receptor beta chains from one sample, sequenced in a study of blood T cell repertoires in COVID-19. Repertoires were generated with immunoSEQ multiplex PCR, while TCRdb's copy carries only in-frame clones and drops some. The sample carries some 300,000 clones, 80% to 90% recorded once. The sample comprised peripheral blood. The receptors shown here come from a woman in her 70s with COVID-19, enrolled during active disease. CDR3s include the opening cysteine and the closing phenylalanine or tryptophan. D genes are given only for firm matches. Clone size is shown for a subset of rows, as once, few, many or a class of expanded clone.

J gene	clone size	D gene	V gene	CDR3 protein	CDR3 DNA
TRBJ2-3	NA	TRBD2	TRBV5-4	CASSSQGLAGVDTQYF	TGTGCCAGCAGCTCCCAGGGACTAGCGGGGGTAGATACGCAGTATTTT
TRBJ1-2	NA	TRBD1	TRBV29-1	CSVVGTGAPYGYTF	TGCAGCGTTGTGGGGACAGGGGCCCCCTATGGCTACACCTTC
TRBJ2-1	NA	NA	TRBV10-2	CATRGSSYNEQFF	TGCGCCACCCGGGGTAGCTCCTACAATGAGCAGTTCTTC
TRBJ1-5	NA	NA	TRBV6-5	CASGRVSNQPQHF	TGTGCCAGCGGGCGCGTTAGCAATCAGCCCCAGCATTTT
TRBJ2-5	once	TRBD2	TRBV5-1	CASSRLAGGQGETQYF	TGCGCCAGCAGCAGACTAGCGGGGGGTCAGGGAGAGACCCAGTACTTC
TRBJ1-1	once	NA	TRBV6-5	CASSYNRNTEAFF	TGTGCCAGCAGTTACAACAGGAACACTGAAGCTTTCTTT
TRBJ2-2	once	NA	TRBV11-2	CASSFREGTGELFF	TGTGCCAGCAGCTTCCGGGAAGGCACCGGGGAGCTGTTTTTT
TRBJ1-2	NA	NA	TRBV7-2	CASYTPGHFYGYTF	TGTGCCAGCTATACCCCGGGACACTTCTATGGCTACACCTTC
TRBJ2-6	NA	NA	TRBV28	CASGLSGANVLTF	TGTGCCAGCGGACTTTCTGGGGCCAACGTCCTGACTTTC
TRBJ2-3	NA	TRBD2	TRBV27	CASSPLPDRGVPSSTDTQYF	TGTGCCAGCAGTCCTCTACCGGATCGGGGGGTCCCCTCTAGCACAGATACGCAGTATTTT
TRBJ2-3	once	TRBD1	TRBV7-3	CASSLKARGSTDTQYF	TGTGCCAGCAGCTTAAAAGCCAGGGGGAGCACAGATACGCAGTATTTT
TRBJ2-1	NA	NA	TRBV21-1	CASSFMAGNEQFF	TGTGCCAGCAGTTTTATGGCGGGCAATGAGCAGTTCTTC
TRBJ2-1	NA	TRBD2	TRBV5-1	CASSPSAGGLSSYNEQFF	TGCGCCAGCAGCCCCTCAGCGGGGGGGCTTAGCTCCTACAATGAGCAGTTCTTC
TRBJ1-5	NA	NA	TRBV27	CASSFLGQPQHF	TGTGCCAGCAGTTTTCTCGGGCAGCCCCAGCATTTT
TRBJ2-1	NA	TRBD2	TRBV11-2	CASSEAGGPFNEQFF	TGTGCCAGCAGCGAAGCGGGGGGGCCTTTTAATGAGCAGTTCTTC
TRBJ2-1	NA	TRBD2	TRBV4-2	CASSHPGLAGATTYNEQFF	TGTGCCAGCAGCCACCCGGGACTAGCGGGGGCCACCACCTACAATGAGCAGTTCTTC
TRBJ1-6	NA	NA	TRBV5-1	CASSPQGPSNSPLHF	TGCGCCAGCAGCCCCCAGGGCCCCTCTAATTCACCCCTCCACTTT
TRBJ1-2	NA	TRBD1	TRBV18	CASSLQGGYGYTF	TGTGCCAGCTCACTACAGGGGGGATATGGCTACACCTTC
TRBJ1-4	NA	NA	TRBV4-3	CASSLGRGGNEKLFF	TGCGCCAGCAGCCTCGGGCGGGGCGGTAATGAAAAACTGTTTTTT
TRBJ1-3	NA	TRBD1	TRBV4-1	CASSPRTGPINSGNTIYF	TGCGCCAGCAGCCCCCGGACAGGGCCTATTAACTCTGGAAACACCATATATTTT
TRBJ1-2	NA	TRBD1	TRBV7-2	CASSPDRGPGYGYTF	TGTGCCAGCAGCCCCGACAGGGGCCCTGGCTATGGCTACACCTTC
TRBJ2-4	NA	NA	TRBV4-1	CASSHLGSVKNIQYF	TGCGCCAGCAGCCACCTCGGTAGCGTCAAAAACATTCAGTACTTC
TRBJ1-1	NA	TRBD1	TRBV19	CATAYRDRGAFF	TGTGCCACCGCATACCGGGACAGGGGTGCTTTCTTT
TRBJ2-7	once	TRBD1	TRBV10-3	CAIRGQGTAFEQYF	TGTGCCATCAGGGGACAGGGGACGGCTTTCGAGCAGTACTTC
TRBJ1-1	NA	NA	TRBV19	CASSDLGTEAFF	TGTGCCAGTAGCGACCTAGGCACTGAAGCTTTCTTT
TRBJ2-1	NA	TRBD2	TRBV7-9	CASSPLAGVPGVQFF	TGTGCCAGCAGCCCACTAGCGGGGGTGCCCGGGGTGCAGTTCTTC
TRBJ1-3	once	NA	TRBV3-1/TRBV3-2	CASSHRGNTIYF	TGTGCCAGCAGCCACAGGGGAAACACCATATATTTT
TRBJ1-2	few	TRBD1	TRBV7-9	CASSMGQGEGGYTF	TGTGCCAGCAGCATGGGACAGGGGGAAGGTGGCTACACCTTC
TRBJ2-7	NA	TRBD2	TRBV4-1	CASSLLLAGRYEQYF	TGCGCCAGCAGCCTCCTACTAGCGGGCCGTTACGAGCAGTACTTC
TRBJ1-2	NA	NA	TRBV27	CASRMTGAGARGYTF	TGTGCCAGCAGGATGACCGGTGCAGGGGCTAGAGGCTACACCTTC
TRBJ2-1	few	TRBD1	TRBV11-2	CASSLSRTGGNEQFF	TGTGCCAGCAGCTTAAGTCGGACAGGGGGCAATGAGCAGTTCTTC
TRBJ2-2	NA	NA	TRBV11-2	CAYRGHGTGELFF	TGTGCCTACAGAGGGCATGGCACCGGGGAGCTGTTTTTT
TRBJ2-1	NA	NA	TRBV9	CASSVDMNEQFF	TGTGCCAGCAGCGTAGACATGAATGAGCAGTTCTTC
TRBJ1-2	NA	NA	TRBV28	CASSFIPQEYGYTF	TGTGCCAGCAGTTTCATCCCACAGGAATATGGCTACACCTTC
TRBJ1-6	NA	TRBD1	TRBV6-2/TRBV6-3	CASSLQGSYNSPLHF	TGTGCCAGCAGTTTACAGGGGTCCTATAATTCACCCCTCCACTTT
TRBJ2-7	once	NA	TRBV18	CASSPSSGGNEQYF	TGTGCCAGCTCACCAAGTTCCGGCGGTAACGAGCAGTACTTC
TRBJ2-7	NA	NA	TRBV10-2	CASSAGILYEQYF	TGCGCCAGCAGTGCCGGGATCCTCTACGAGCAGTACTTC
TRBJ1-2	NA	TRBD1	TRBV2	CASNRDSYGYTF	TGTGCCAGCAACCGGGACAGCTATGGCTACACCTTC
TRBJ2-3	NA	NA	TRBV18	CASSPGQGPLNTQYF	TGTGCCAGCTCACCCGGGCAGGGGCCTCTGAATACGCAGTATTTT
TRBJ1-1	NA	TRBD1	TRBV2	CASSGQGGRVAEAFF	TGTGCCAGCAGCGGACAGGGAGGAAGGGTGGCTGAAGCTTTCTTT
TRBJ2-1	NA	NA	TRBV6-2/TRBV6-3	CASSYSIAKVGQFF	TGTGCCAGCAGTTACTCGATCGCGAAAGTCGGGCAGTTCTTC
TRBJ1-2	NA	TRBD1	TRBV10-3	CAISESGQGAKNGYTF	TGTGCCATCAGTGAGTCTGGACAGGGGGCGAAAAATGGCTACACCTTC
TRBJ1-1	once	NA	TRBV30	CAWSVGLDTEAFF	TGTGCCTGGAGTGTCGGACTGGACACTGAAGCTTTCTTT